This T cell receptor beta chain was sequenced for a study of Graves' ophthalmopathy and Graves' hyperthyroidism. Study outcomes and limitations: At about 70% sensitivity and approximately 72% specificity, the model predicted progression of the ophthalmopathy. Classification of ophthalmopathy versus stable hyperthyroidism by a 13-signature model yielded about 90% sensitivity and around 81% specificity.

Other autoimmune diseases, uncontrolled infections, pregnancy or lactation ruled patients out of participation. The evidence that diagnosis relied on was clinical symptoms, serum thyroxine, TRAb, thyroid ultrasound and orbital computed tomography. Trimming removed 4 bases from V and 1 base from J, with 19 bases in between. The CDR3 covers 17 residues. Looked up from germline, CDR1 is MDHEN and CDR2 is SYDVKM. This clonotype was seen many times. What it binds is not known. Transcripts of RNA were the source for amplifying TCR beta CDR3 regions. Scientists carried out first-round RT-PCR using HTBI primers and then a second-round multiplex PCR. One entry per CDR3 protein, called by TCRdb with MiXCR from the multiplex PCR reads. The sample lists a few hundred thousand distinct CDR3 sequences, roughly a sixth occurring once.

What was sequenced was peripheral blood. This sequence originates from an adult woman with stable Graves' hyperthyroidism. This chain connects TRBV28 to TRBJ1-2; TRBD1 might be the D (5 bases). The CDR3 loop reads CASSSIHTAGFNYGYTF. The CDR3 DNA reads TGTGCCAGCAGTTCAATACACACCGCAGGGTTTAACTATGGCTACACCTTC.